The 30 T cell receptor beta chains in this list originate from one sample, sequenced in a study of response to subunit inactivated influenza vaccine. TCRdb re-called the RT-PCR reads with MiXCR, one entry per CDR3 protein. The table includes 700,000 to 800,000 distinct CDR3 sequences, around 20% detected once. The specimen was PBMCs from blood, collected roughly 5 days after vaccination. The receptor source for this set is a man aged 50 to 59 who received an inactivated influenza vaccine.

This clonotype occurred a few times. This sequence joins TRBV4-2 and TRBJ2-1; 9 bases are a match to TRBD2. Germline V gene data show CDR1 as LGHNA and CDR2 as YNFKEQ. This CDR3 spans 18 amino acids. The J segment lost 4 bases and the V segment lost 0 bases, leaving 10 bases of the junction unmatched. This CDR3 is CASSQDSRAGGNYNEQFF. The CDR3 coding sequence is TGTGCCAGCAGCCAAGATTCCCGGGCGGGAGGGAATTACAATGAGCAGTTCTTC.

The V gene is TRBV12-3 or TRBV12-4, the J gene TRBJ2-1; 9 bases match TRBD1. The CDR3 length is 14 residues. V shed 8 bases, J shed 9 bases, and the junction held 11 bases outside the gene matches. The CDR3 is CASAEAGQGFEQFF. The CDR3 nucleotides read TGTGCCAGCGCCGAGGCGGGACAGGGATTTGAGCAGTTCTTC.

The chain is built from TRBV11-2 and TRBJ1-3; no clear D. Germline CDR1 SGHAT, CDR2 FQNNGV. The CDR3 has 15 residues. Trimming took off 3 bases at V and 0 bases at J, with 9 bases between the two ends. The CDR3 sequence: CASSLLATSGNTIYF. In DNA, the CDR3 is TGTGCCAGCAGCTTGTTAGCTACCTCTGGAAACACCATATATTTT.

This clonotype was seen a few times. The chain carries TRBV4-1 and TRBJ2-7; TRBD1 agrees at 9 bases. The CDR3 length is 16 residues. The germline CDR1 and CDR2 sequences are MGHRA and YSYEKL. J lost 3 bases, V lost 1 base, and 7 bases had no gene match. Here the CDR3 reads CASSQGDRAHFYEQYF. The CDR3 DNA reads TGCGCCAGCAGCCAAGGGGACAGGGCACATTTCTACGAGCAGTACTTC.

This clonotype was observed many times. This chain links TRBV4-2 with TRBJ2-2; 8 bases line up with TRBD2. This CDR3 comprises 17 residues. Germline-derived CDR1 and CDR2 are LGHNA and YNFKEQ. The V segment lost 3 bases and the J segment 1 base; nucleotides outside the gene matches: 7. In nucleotides, the CDR3 is TGTGCCAGCAGCCAGAATGTCCTAGCGGGGAACACCGGGGAGCTGTTTTTT. It yields the protein CASSQNVLAGNTGELFF.

The chain carries TRBV6-5 and TRBJ2-7, with 7 nucleotides matching TRBD2. Germline CDR1 MNHEY, CDR2 SVGAGI. This CDR3 region has 16 residues. The V gene end was trimmed by 2 bases and the J gene end by 1 base; junction bases not matched to a gene: 8. CDR3 residues: CASSYPGGRGSYEQYF. The DNA for the CDR3 is TGTGCCAGCAGTTACCCGGGCGGGAGAGGTTCCTACGAGCAGTACTTC.

The V and J genes are TRBV12-3 or TRBV12-4 and TRBJ2-3; D may be TRBD2 (5 bases). Trimming pared 3 bases from V and 6 bases from J, leaving 13 bases between. CDR3 length: 14 amino acids. The chain's CDR3 is CASSFGVRVDTQYF. CDR3 coding DNA: TGTGCCAGCAGTTTCGGGGTAAGGGTTGATACGCAGTATTTT.

V usage is TRBV7-9 and J usage is TRBJ2-3; TRBD2 might be the D (6 bases). Trimming left V 4 bases short and J 4 bases short, with 15 bases between. The CDR3 is made up of 15 amino acids. Germline V gene sequence: CDR1 SEHNR, CDR2 FQNEAQ (reference sequence). The CDR3 spells CASSSGLLGADTQYF. DNA for the CDR3: TGTGCCAGCAGCTCGGGACTCCTGGGCGCAGATACGCAGTATTTT.

The chain has TRBV5-5 and TRBJ2-1; a possible D gene is TRBD2 (5 bases). Trimming removed 4 bases at V and 2 bases at J, with 19 bases between. The CDR3 consists of 17 residues. Germline V gene data show CDR1 as SGHKS and CDR2 as YYEKEE (reference sequence). CDR3 in DNA: TGTGCCAGCAGCACGCGGCCCCCTAGCCGAACCTACAATGAGCAGTTCTTC. Encoded protein: CASSTRPPSRTYNEQFF.

This clonotype has just a few counts. This sequence joins TRBV5-1 and TRBJ2-7; possible D gene TRBD1, 5 bases. The CDR3 spans 15 residues. Germline V CDR1 and CDR2: SGHRS, YFSETQ. Trimming took 0 bases from V and 3 from J, leaving 13 bases between them. For the CDR3, the DNA is TGCGCCAGCAGCTTGGTTCCCGAGCAGGGCTACGAGCAGTACTTC. Its protein is CASSLVPEQGYEQYF.

This clonotype was recorded many times. The rearrangement links TRBV20-1 to TRBJ2-3; 9 positions match TRBD2. After removal of 6 bases from V and 1 base from J, the junction contained 5 bases not matched to a gene. Germline CDR1 DFQATT, CDR2 SNEGSKA (reference sequence). CDR3 size: 14 residues. CDR3 nucleotide sequence: TGCAGTGCGAGGACTAGCGTGGGCACAGATACGCAGTATTTT. Translated: CSARTSVGTDTQYF.

In this sample, this clonotype turned up a few times. The chain has TRBV10-3 and TRBJ1-6; 7 nucleotides line up with TRBD1. The junction had 10 bases not matched to a gene; V was cut back by 10 bases and J by 7 bases. There are 14 residues in the CDR3. Per the germline V gene, CDR1 is ENHRY and CDR2 is SYGVKD. CDR3 in DNA: TGTGCCAGCGTGACCGGGACAGACAATTCACCCCTCCACTTT. Its protein product is CASVTGTDNSPLHF.

The V call is TRBV7-9, the J call TRBJ2-1; maybe TRBD1 (8 bases). Germline values: CDR1 SEHNR, CDR2 FQNEAQ (reference sequence). This CDR3 comprises 16 residues. Trimming removed 1 base at V and 5 bases at J, with 15 bases between. The CDR3 DNA follows: TGTGCCAGCAGCTTAGTCCACAGGGGGGGACACAATGAGCAGTTCTTC. It codes for CASSLVHRGGHNEQFF.

This clonotype came up a few times. CDR3 nucleotide sequence: TGTGCCAGCAGCCGTAGCCCGGAGCATGAGCAGTTCTTC. Its translation: CASSRSPEHEQFF. V and J are TRBV11-2 and TRBJ2-1; D unclear. Per germline, CDR1 SGHAT and CDR2 FQNNGV. Trimming removed 5 bases at V and 8 bases at J, with 13 bases between. The CDR3 loop spans 13 amino acids.

The chain couples TRBV7-9 to TRBJ2-5; D gene unclear. V was pared by 2 bases and J by 5 bases, with 12 bases between. This CDR3 has 14 residues. Germline CDR1 and CDR2: SEHNR and FQNEAQ (reference sequence). CDR3 amino acids: CASSLLSPRETQYF. As DNA, the CDR3 is TGTGCCAGCAGCTTATTAAGTCCGAGGGAGACCCAGTACTTC.

This clonotype was counted between two and nine times. The chain recombines TRBV6-2 or TRBV6-3 with TRBJ1-1; a weak D match, TRBD1 (6 bases). CDR1 and CDR2 from the germline V gene are MNHEY and SVGEGT. The CDR3 runs to 14 residues. Trimming pared 7 bases from V and 0 bases from J, leaving 12 bases between. CDR3 nucleotide sequence: TGTGCCAGCACACCGACAGGATTGAACACTGAAGCTTTCTTT. Its protein is CASTPTGLNTEAFF.

V and J are TRBV20-1 and TRBJ2-5, with D perhaps matching TRBD2 (6 bases). Germline lookup yields CDR1 DFQATT and CDR2 SNEGSKA (reference sequence). CDR3 size: 14 residues. Trimming took off 4 bases at V and 4 bases at J, with 16 bases between the two ends. CDR3 in DNA: TGCAGTGCTATTACTCGGCGAGCGGGAGAGACCCAGTACTTC. It is translated as CSAITRRAGETQYF.

This clonotype was seen a few times. V is TRBV20-1 and J is TRBJ1-3; no reliable D call. Trimming pared 5 bases from V and 0 bases from J, leaving 8 bases between. CDR1 DFQATT and CDR2 SNEGSKA come from the germline V gene (reference sequence). The CDR3 sequence is 13 residues long. Here the CDR3 DNA reads TGCAGTGCTTATACAAGCTCTGGAAACACCATATATTTT. It translates to CSAYTSSGNTIYF.

This chain connects TRBV6-1 to TRBJ2-5; 7 nucleotides match TRBD1. The V and J ends lost 2 bases and 7 bases, in that order; junction bases with no gene match: 7. The CDR3 extends over 14 amino acids. The germline CDR1 and CDR2 sequences are MNHNS and SASEGT. CDR3 sequence reads: CASSEQGDVGTQYF. The CDR3 DNA reads TGTGCCAGCAGTGAACAGGGGGACGTCGGGACCCAGTACTTC.

This clonotype was detected only a few times. The rearrangement links TRBV4-3 to TRBJ1-5, with 7 nucleotides matching TRBD1. The CDR3 covers 16 residues. V gave up 4 bases and J gave up 2 bases; unmatched junction bases: 8. The germline gives CDR1 LGHNA, CDR2 YSLEER. CDR3 sequence: CASSLGRGEGNQPQHF. The CDR3 nucleotides read TGCGCCAGCAGCCTAGGCAGGGGGGAAGGCAATCAGCCCCAGCATTTT.

This clonotype occurred a few times. The chain joins TRBV12-3 or TRBV12-4 to TRBJ2-2; no definite D call. V shed 3 bases and J shed 5 bases, with 10 bases lying between them. The CDR3 loop spans 14 amino acids. The CDR3 loop reads CASSFKVGTGELFF. CDR3 DNA: TGTGCCAGCAGTTTTAAGGTTGGGACCGGGGAGCTGTTTTTT.

The chain carries TRBV7-9 and TRBJ2-5; D remains unclear. CDR3 length: 16 amino acids. V lost 2 bases and J lost 5, with 18 bases in between. Germline V gene sequence: CDR1 SEHNR, CDR2 FQNEAQ (reference sequence). CDR3 DNA sequence: TGTGCCAGCAGCTTAAGGTTGGCCTACCGGGCGGAGACCCAGTACTTC. Its translation is CASSLRLAYRAETQYF. Drawing the rest from reference TRBV7-9 and TRBJ2-5, the complete variable domain is DTGVSQNPRHKITKRGQNVTFRCDPISEHNRLYWYRQTLGQGPEFLTYFQNEAQLEKSRLLSDRFSAERPKGSFSTLEIQRTEQGDSAMYLCASSLRLAYRAETQYFGPGTRLLVL.

This clonotype was found a few times. The chain is built from TRBV27 and TRBJ2-1, with TRBD2 matching over 10 bases. CDR3 length: 15 residues. Losses at the gene ends were 2 bases for V and 5 bases for J; bases not matched to a gene: 3. Looked up from germline, CDR1 is MNHEY and CDR2 is SMNVEV (reference sequence). In DNA form, the CDR3 reads TGTGCCAGCAGTTTAAGGACTAGCGGAAACAATGAGCAGTTCTTC. It codes for CASSLRTSGNNEQFF.

About this clonotype: A much larger clone lies a single base off, so this may be a read error. This chain connects TRBV7-6 to TRBJ2-5; 11 nucleotides agree with TRBD2. With V trimmed by 4 bases and J by 2 bases, 3 bases remained unmatched. The CDR3 consists of 15 residues. Germline V gene data show CDR1 as SGHVS and CDR2 as FNYEAQ. CDR3: CASSYGTSGQETQYF. CDR3 nucleotides: TGTGCCAGCAGCTATGGGACTAGCGGACAAGAGACCCAGTACTTC.

There are a few counts of this clonotype. The rearrangement uses TRBV6-2 or TRBV6-3 and TRBJ2-5; the D gene is possibly TRBD2 (5 bases). Germline CDR1 and CDR2: MNHEY and SVGEGT. Trimming removed 7 bases from V and 0 bases from J, with 18 bases in between. The CDR3 totals 16 residues. CDR3 region: CASTPLLGVYQETQYF. The CDR3 DNA is TGTGCCAGCACCCCCCTACTAGGAGTGTACCAAGAGACCCAGTACTTC.

This clonotype turned up a few times. The V and J genes are TRBV5-1 and TRBJ2-7; TRBD1 matches at 7 bases. In germline, CDR1 is SGHRS, CDR2 YFSETQ. This CDR3 contains 14 residues. V was pared by 7 bases and J by 2 bases, with 9 bases of the junction left unmatched. Here the CDR3 reads CASQGEMPPYEQYF. The CDR3 coding sequence is TGCGCCAGCCAGGGGGAAATGCCCCCCTACGAGCAGTACTTC.

There are a few counts of this clonotype. The chain combines TRBV12-3 or TRBV12-4 with TRBJ1-1, with D perhaps matching TRBD1 (5 bases). The germline V and J ends were trimmed by 8 bases and 3 bases, with 16 bases remaining between them. The CDR3 has 14 residues. This CDR3 reads CASDSEGPDTEAFF. The CDR3 DNA reads TGTGCCAGCGATTCGGAGGGACCAGACACTGAAGCTTTCTTT.

This clonotype was counted at least ten times. This sequence joins TRBV9 and TRBJ2-3; D possibly matches TRBD1 or TRBD2 (5 bases each). The CDR3 runs 14 residues. Trimming took off 3 bases at V and 1 base at J, with 9 bases between the two ends. CDR1 SGDLS and CDR2 YYNGEE come from the germline V gene. CDR3 sequence (DNA): TGTGCCAGCAGCGCGGGGCTCCGCACAGATACGCAGTATTTT. Its protein product is CASSAGLRTDTQYF.

The CDR3 nucleotides read TGCAGCGGATTGGTAACGGATGAGCAGTTCTTC. Translating gives CSGLVTDEQFF. This sequence joins TRBV29-1 and TRBJ2-1; D gene ambiguous. V gave up 7 bases and J gave up 8 bases, with 12 bases separating them. This CDR3 region has 11 residues. Germline-derived CDR1 and CDR2 are SQVTM and ANQGSEA.

The chain joins TRBV9 to TRBJ1-1, with D hard to call. Germline CDR1 SGDLS, CDR2 YYNGEE. Trimming left V 7 bases short and J 0 bases short, with 13 bases between. This CDR3 has 14 residues. The chain's CDR3 is CASGQMGLNTEAFF. As DNA, the CDR3 is TGTGCCAGCGGGCAGATGGGTTTGAACACTGAAGCTTTCTTT.